This T cell receptor (beta chain) came from a study of regulatory T cells in long-lasting Graves disease. Study findings and constraints: Persistent Graves' patients showed a TCR diversity that was lower than that of newly diagnosed ones.

The CDR3 is made up of 12 amino acids. Trimming cost V 6 bases and J 7 bases, with 9 bases left between them. The time point was: persistent/refractory GD, antithyroid drugs over 5 years with positive TRAb. Preparation of the TCR library used RNA extracted from PBMCs. As a group, patients came from one endocrinology department in Xi'an, China. About 8.8 milliliters of peripheral blood went into EDTA tubes. As concerns this clonotype: The antigen is undetermined.

Arm-PCR of CDR3 regions with iRepertoire HTBI primers generated TCR beta libraries. TCRdb fed the multiplex PCR reads into MiXCR, producing one record per CDR3 protein. The sample yields 400,000 to 450,000 distinct CDR3 sequences, about a quarter seen once. The specimen comprised peripheral blood mononuclear cells (PBMCs), sampled when the disease was refractory, from a patient treated with antithyroid drugs. V usage is TRBV12-3 or TRBV12-4 and J usage is TRBJ2-2; D is perhaps TRBD2 (5 bases). This receptor was taken from a female donor with Graves disease. The chain's CDR3 is CASRRTGGELFF. The DNA for the CDR3 is TGTGCCAGCAGGAGGACTGGCGGGGAGCTGTTTTTT.